The 6 T cell receptor beta chains listed next were all sequenced from one sample in a study of T-cell memory formation after mild COVID-19. MiXCR, applied by TCRdb to the 5' RACE reads, yields one record per CDR3 protein. The repertoire includes more than 55,000 distinct CDR3 sequences, more than 8% of them detected once, and around 1.2% sits in the top ten. The sample comprised PBMCs or a T cell subset sorted from them (not recorded which). Receptor source: a man aged 18 to 35 who had mild COVID-19 (a few samples of this study predate the infection). Cell type and time point are not known.

V is TRBV20-1 and J is TRBJ1-1; TRBD1 might be the D (6 bases). Germline CDR1 and CDR2: DFQATT and SNEGSKA (reference sequence). The CDR3 runs 15 residues. V was clipped by 0 bases and J by 1 base, with 12 bases between them. This CDR3 is CSARDAGAGNTEAFF. CDR3 DNA: TGCAGTGCTAGAGATGCGGGGGCTGGGAACACTGAAGCTTTCTTT.

The chain carries TRBV20-1 and TRBJ2-1, with 14 positions matching TRBD2. This CDR3 contains 15 residues. Germline V gene lookup returns CDR1 DFQATT and CDR2 SNEGSKA (reference sequence). With 1 base clipped from V and 7 bases from J, the junction kept 3 bases outside the gene matches. The CDR3 is CSARGGTSGGNEQFF. The CDR3 DNA is TGCAGTGCTAGAGGAGGGACTAGCGGGGGAAATGAGCAGTTCTTC.

In its sample, this clonotype was seen many times. The rearrangement links TRBV5-4 to TRBJ2-1; a weak D match, TRBD1 (5 bases). The CDR3 is 15 amino acids. Germline V CDR1 and CDR2: SGHNT, YYREEE (reference sequence). V was trimmed by 1 base and J by 1 base, leaving 9 bases between them. The CDR3 sequence: CASSLSQGSYNEQFF. Written as DNA, the CDR3 is TGTGCCAGCAGCTTGAGTCAGGGATCCTACAATGAGCAGTTCTTC.

Many counts were recorded for this clonotype. This chain connects TRBV11-3 to TRBJ2-5; the D gene could be TRBD1 or TRBD2 (5 bases each). The CDR3 runs 14 residues. Germline CDR1 SGHNT, CDR2 YENEEA. The V end was cut by 1 base, the J end by 10 bases, with 16 bases between. The CDR3 sequence: CASSLGGASHIQYF. Written as DNA, the CDR3 is TGTGCCAGCAGCTTAGGAGGGGCTAGCCATATCCAGTACTTC.

The chain has TRBV5-4 and TRBJ2-7, with D perhaps TRBD1 (6 bases). V lost 1 base to trimming and J lost 3 bases, with 8 bases between them. Germline CDR1 and CDR2: SGHNT and YYREEE (reference sequence). The CDR3 is 13 residues long. The chain's CDR3 is CASSLWGRYEQYV. Here the CDR3 DNA reads TGTGCCAGCAGCTTGTGGGGGCGCTACGAGCAGTACGTC.

This clonotype occurred many times. V and J are TRBV5-1 and TRBJ2-3; the D gene could be TRBD1 or TRBD2 (5 bases each). The germline V and J ends were trimmed by 2 bases and 1 base, with 11 bases remaining between them. Germline V lookup: CDR1 SGHRS, CDR2 YFSETQ. The CDR3 loop spans 15 amino acids. For the CDR3, the DNA is TGCGCCAGCAGCTTCGGGCAGGGAGGCACAGATACGCAGTATTTT. Residues: CASSFGQGGTDTQYF.